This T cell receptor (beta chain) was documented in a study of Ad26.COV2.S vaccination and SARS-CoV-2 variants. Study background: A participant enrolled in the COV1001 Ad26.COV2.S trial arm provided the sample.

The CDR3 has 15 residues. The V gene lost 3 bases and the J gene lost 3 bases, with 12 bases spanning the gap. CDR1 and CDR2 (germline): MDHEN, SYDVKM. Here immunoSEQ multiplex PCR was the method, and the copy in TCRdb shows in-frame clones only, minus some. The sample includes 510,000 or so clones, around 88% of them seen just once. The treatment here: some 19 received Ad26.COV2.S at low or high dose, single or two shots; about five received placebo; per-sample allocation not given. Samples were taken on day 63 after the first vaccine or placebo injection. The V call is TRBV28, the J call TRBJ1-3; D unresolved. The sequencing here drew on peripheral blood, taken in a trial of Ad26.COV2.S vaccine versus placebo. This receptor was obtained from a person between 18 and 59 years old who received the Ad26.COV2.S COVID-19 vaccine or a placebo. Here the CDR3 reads CASSLRGMLGNTIYF. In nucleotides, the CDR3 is TGTGCCAGCAGTTTGCGGGGAATGCTTGGAAACACCATATATTTT.